The 32 T cell receptor beta chains in this list originate from one sample, sequenced in a study of control samples from healthy donors and cancer patients. Libraries were prepared by immunoSEQ multiplex PCR; TCRdb keeps only in-frame clonotypes and omits some of them. Altogether 120,000 or so clones are present, 85% to 95% being singletons, with the ten largest covering around 1.8%. The sample comprised PBMCs. The source is a man in his forties or fifties with head and neck cancer.

This clone appeared once. The chain carries TRBV9 and TRBJ1-4; 10 bases map to TRBD1. V shed 4 bases and J 7 bases; nucleotides not matched to a gene: 13. The CDR3 has 17 amino acids. Looked up from germline, CDR1 is SGDLS and CDR2 is YYNGEE. The CDR3: CASSSGTGEYSIEKLFF. In DNA form, the CDR3 reads TGTGCCAGCAGCTCAGGGACAGGGGAGTATAGTATTGAAAAACTGTTTTTT.

V and J are TRBV14 and TRBJ2-7; D is uncertain. The V and J ends lost 4 bases and 3 bases respectively, with 7 bases between them. The CDR3 runs 12 residues. Looked up from germline, CDR1 is SGHDN and CDR2 is FVKESK. The CDR3 nucleotides read TGTGCCAGCAGCCTACTTCGCTACGAGCAGTACTTC. It is translated as CASSLLRYEQYF.

J is TRBJ2-2 and V is TRBV5-1; D may be TRBD1 (6 bases). V lost 5 bases and J lost 7, with 12 bases in between. CDR1 and CDR2 (germline): SGHRS, YFSETQ. The CDR3 consists of 13 residues. CDR3 in DNA: TGCGCCAGCAGGGACAGTGACAACGGGGAGCTGTTTTTT. Protein product: CASRDSDNGELFF. Complete variable domain (other parts from reference TRBV5-1 and TRBJ2-2): KAGVTQTPRYLIKTRGQQVTLSCSPISGHRSVSWYQQTPGQGLQFLFEYFSETQRNKGNFPGRFSGRQFSNSRSEMNVSTLELGDSALYLCASRDSDNGELFFGEGSRLTVL.

This chain links TRBV12-5 with TRBJ1-6, with 7 nucleotides matching TRBD1. Trimming cost V 1 base and J 4 bases; bases outside gene matches: 1. The CDR3 length is 15 residues. Per germline, CDR1 LGHNT and CDR2 FRNRAP. The CDR3 reads CASGLGQGYNSPLHF. In nucleotides, the CDR3 is TGTGCTAGTGGTTTGGGACAGGGATATAATTCACCCCTCCACTTT.

The chain is built from TRBV28 and TRBJ2-2, with D perhaps being TRBD1 or TRBD2 (5 bases each). V gave up 3 bases and J gave up 9 bases, with 14 bases separating them. Looked up from germline, CDR1 is MDHEN and CDR2 is SYDVKM. The CDR3 contains 14 residues. In DNA form, the CDR3 reads TGTGCCAGCAGTTTCCCCGGGGCCCGGAGGGAGCTGTTTTTT. Its translation: CASSFPGARRELFF.

In this sample, this clone turned up once. This rearrangement joins TRBV5-1 to TRBJ2-7; D remains unclear. Trimming left V 4 bases short and J 2 bases short, with 13 bases between. The CDR3 has 14 amino acids. CDR1 and CDR2 (germline): SGHRS, YFSETQ. The CDR3 protein is CASSKERATYEQYF. The CDR3 region has the DNA TGCGCCAGCAGCAAGGAAAGGGCCACCTACGAGCAGTACTTC.

This CDR3 reads CASSVRDTAAPYGYTF. The CDR3 coding sequence is TGTGCCAGCAGCGTACGGGACACCGCAGCCCCCTATGGCTACACCTTC. This chain uses TRBV9 with TRBJ1-2; tentatively, D is TRBD1 (6 bases). Per the germline V gene, CDR1 is SGDLS and CDR2 is YYNGEE. V gave up 1 base and J gave up 4 bases, with 17 bases separating them. The CDR3 is 16 residues long.

This chain joins TRBV7-6 and TRBJ1-6, with 8 nucleotides matching TRBD1. Trimming took 5 bases from V and 10 from J; bases not matched to a gene: 10. The germline CDR1 and CDR2 sequences are SGHVS and FNYEAQ. There are 15 residues in the CDR3. CDR3 amino acids: CASSPRTGSESPLHF. CDR3 bases: TGTGCCAGCAGCCCCAGGACAGGGTCGGAATCACCCCTCCACTTT.

J is TRBJ1-6 and V is TRBV9; TRBD1 might be the D (6 bases). Deletions cut 3 bases from V and 9 bases from J, with 13 bases between. CDR3 length equals 14 residues. Germline V lookup: CDR1 SGDLS, CDR2 YYNGEE. CDR3 sequence (DNA): TGTGCCAGCAGCGCTGGACAGTTAATTTCACCCCTCCACTTT. Residues: CASSAGQLISPLHF. Supplemented by reference TRBV9 and TRBJ1-6, the full variable domain reads DSGVTQTPKHLITATGQRVTLRCSPRSGDLSVYWYQQSLDQGLQFLIQYYNGEERAKGNILERFSAQQFPDLHSELNLSSLELGDSALYFCASSAGQLISPLHFGNGTRLTVT.

The chain uses TRBV7-8 and TRBJ2-7; the match to TRBD2 covers 12 bases. The germline V gene encodes CDR1 SGHVS and CDR2 FQNEAQ. The CDR3 is 14 residues long. J gave up 2 bases and V 5 bases, and 1 base lay outside the gene matches. The CDR3 sequence is CASSASGGAYEQYF. CDR3 coding DNA: TGTGCCAGCAGCGCTAGCGGGGGGGCCTACGAGCAGTACTTC.

The chain employs TRBV7-9 and TRBJ2-3; D unclear. The CDR3 runs to 14 residues. CDR1 is SEHNR and CDR2 is FQNEAQ in the germline V gene (reference sequence). Trimming pared 9 bases from V and 1 base from J, leaving 14 bases between. The CDR3 loop reads CASSLMHGTDTQYF. The CDR3 DNA is TGTGCCAGTTCATTAATGCACGGCACAGATACGCAGTATTTT.

The chain uses TRBV11-1 and TRBJ2-7; possible D gene TRBD1, 6 bases. Germline CDR1 reads SGHAT; CDR2 reads FQDESV (reference sequence). Deletions cut 7 bases from V and 6 bases from J, with 22 bases between. This CDR3 contains 15 residues. This CDR3 is CASTFLALEGGEQYF. The CDR3 nucleotides read TGTGCCAGCACCTTCCTAGCACTCGAAGGGGGCGAGCAGTACTTC.

This clone was picked up one time. V and J are TRBV5-1 and TRBJ1-1, with TRBD1 matching over 7 bases. Per the germline V gene, CDR1 is SGHRS and CDR2 is YFSETQ. J lost 7 bases, V lost 4 bases, and 10 bases had no gene match. This CDR3 has 14 amino acids. The CDR3 region has the DNA TGCGCCAGCAGCCGGGACAGATCATTGGGTGAAGCTTTCTTT. Protein product: CASSRDRSLGEAFF.

The chain uses TRBV11-2 and TRBJ1-4; D is ambiguous. The CDR3 runs 13 residues. Looked up from germline, CDR1 is SGHAT and CDR2 is FQNNGV. V was pared by 7 bases and J by 4 bases, with 10 bases between. CDR3 region: CASIRLLNEKLFF. CDR3 sequence (DNA): TGTGCCAGCATTCGCCTCCTTAATGAAAAACTGTTTTTT. Together with reference TRBV11-2 and TRBJ1-4, the CDR3 gives the full variable domain: EAGVAQSPRYKIIEKRQSVAFWCNPISGHATLYWYQQILGQGPKLLIQFQNNGVVDDSQLPKDRFSAERLKGVDSTLKIQPAKLEDSAVYLCASIRLLNEKLFFGSGTQLSVL.

The chain joins TRBV7-2 to TRBJ2-1; unclear D gene. CDR1 SGHTA and CDR2 FQGNSA come from the germline V gene. The CDR3 length is 16 residues. The V gene lost 5 bases and the J gene lost 3 bases, with 17 bases spanning the gap. The CDR3 nucleotides read TGTGCCAGCAGCGCCAACAGCCGTGAGGTCTACAATGAGCAGTTCTTC. Translation gives CASSANSREVYNEQFF. Full variable domain (outside the CDR3, taken from reference TRBV7-2 and TRBJ2-1): GAGVSQSPSNKVTEKGKDVELRCDPISGHTALYWYRQSLGQGLEFLIYFQGNSAPDKSGLPSDRFSAERTGGSVSTLTIQRTQQEDSAVYLCASSANSREVYNEQFFGPGTRLTVL.

The chain carries TRBV7-2 and TRBJ2-3, with 9 bases aligning to TRBD2. Trimming at V came to 2 bases and at J to 3 bases, leaving 12 bases not matched to a gene. CDR1 is SGHTA and CDR2 is FQGNSA in the germline V gene. CDR3 size: 18 residues. CDR3: CASSLRPPWRGGTDTQYF. The CDR3 DNA follows: TGTGCCAGCAGCTTACGGCCTCCTTGGCGGGGGGGAACAGATACGCAGTATTTT. The whole variable domain, filled in from reference TRBV7-2 and TRBJ2-3, reads GAGVSQSPSNKVTEKGKDVELRCDPISGHTALYWYRQSLGQGLEFLIYFQGNSAPDKSGLPSDRFSAERTGGSVSTLTIQRTQQEDSAVYLCASSLRPPWRGGTDTQYFGPGTRLTVL.

A note on this clone: Its ends do not fully match the called genes, so a read error is possible. The rearrangement links TRBV7-9 to TRBJ2-7; tentative D call: TRBD1 (6 bases). The CDR3 extends over 11 amino acids. Germline V gene sequence: CDR1 SEHNR, CDR2 FQNEAQ (reference sequence). The CDR3 sequence is CASSLRDKWSF. The CDR3 region has the DNA TGTGCCAGCAGCTTAAGGGACAAATGGAGCTTC.

This sequence joins TRBV6-6 and TRBJ1-6; no reliable D call. V was trimmed by 2 bases and J by 10 bases, leaving 9 bases between them. The CDR3 is 13 amino acids. Germline V gives CDR1 MNHNY, CDR2 SVGAGI (reference sequence). CDR3 in amino acids: CASSYGERSPLHF. The CDR3 DNA reads TGTGCCAGCAGTTACGGGGAGCGGTCACCCCTCCACTTT.

V gene TRBV11-1 combines with J gene TRBJ2-1; no definite D call. Germline CDR1 is SGHAT and CDR2 is FQDESV (reference sequence). This CDR3 comprises 15 residues. Trimming removed 3 bases at V and 4 bases at J, with 13 bases between. The CDR3 DNA sequence: TGTGCCAGCAGCTTCGCGATAGGTCCATACAATGAGCAGTTCTTC. Amino acids: CASSFAIGPYNEQFF.

The chain couples TRBV7-2 to TRBJ2-1; 15 bases are shared with TRBD2. CDR3 length equals 17 residues. Germline-derived CDR1 and CDR2 are SGHTA and FQGNSA. Losses at the gene ends were 0 bases for V and 16 bases for J; bases not matched to a gene: 13. DNA of the CDR3: TGTGCCAGCAGCTTAGCGCCGGGACTAGCGGGGGGCCCACACTATTTCTTC. It is translated as CASSLAPGLAGGPHYFF.

This clone has just a few counts. The chain combines TRBV7-8 with TRBJ1-1; the D gene is possibly TRBD1 (5 bases). Trimming pared 4 bases from V and 2 bases from J, leaving 11 bases between. CDR3 length: 14 amino acids. The germline V gene has CDR1 SGHVS and CDR2 FQNEAQ. The CDR3 here is CASSSWGVNTEAFF. The CDR3, as DNA: TGTGCCAGCAGCTCCTGGGGGGTCAACACTGAAGCTTTCTTT.

This sequence joins TRBV10-2 and TRBJ1-1, with 8 positions matching TRBD1. CDR1 is WSHSY, CDR2 SAAADI, per germline. V shed 4 bases, J shed 5 bases, and the junction held 3 bases outside the gene matches. CDR3 size: 13 residues. Written as DNA, the CDR3 is TGCGCCAGCAGTGTGGACAGGGATACTGAAGCTTTCTTT. It is translated as CASSVDRDTEAFF.

The chain combines TRBV6-5 with TRBJ2-3, with 7 bases that match TRBD2. The CDR3 covers 15 residues. V lost 2 bases to trimming and J lost 3 bases; unmatched junction nucleotides: 5. In germline, CDR1 is MNHEY, CDR2 SVGAGI. The DNA for the CDR3 is TGTGCCAGCAGTTACGGGGCGGGAGTAACAGATACGCAGTATTTT. Amino acids: CASSYGAGVTDTQYF.

The CDR3 loop reads CASSSHRTQYF. In DNA, the CDR3 is TGTGCCAGCAGTTCACACCGTACGCAGTATTTT. The rearrangement links TRBV12-3 or TRBV12-4 to TRBJ2-3; D not certain. Trimming shortened V by 4 bases and J by 8 bases, and 7 bases separated the two germline ends. The CDR3 contains 11 residues.

The chain joins TRBV14 to TRBJ1-5, with D possibly TRBD1 on 5 matching bases. Germline-derived CDR1 and CDR2 are SGHDN and FVKESK. V gave up 0 bases and J gave up 2 bases, with 8 bases separating them. CDR3 length equals 15 residues. This CDR3 is CASSQDRAGNQPQHF. The CDR3 nucleotides are TGTGCCAGCAGCCAAGACAGGGCAGGCAATCAGCCCCAGCATTTT.

The gene calls are TRBV7-9 and TRBJ1-1, with 10 nucleotides matching TRBD1. This CDR3 contains 15 residues. CDR1 and CDR2 (germline): SEHNR, FQNEAQ (reference sequence). V trimming: 3 bases; J trimming: 1 base; junction bases outside the gene matches: 2. In DNA, the CDR3 is TGTGCCAGCAGCTTCGGGACAGGGGCGAACACTGAAGCTTTCTTT. It translates to CASSFGTGANTEAFF.

This chain uses TRBV19 with TRBJ1-2, with D possibly being TRBD1 (5 bases). This CDR3 has 15 amino acids. The germline V gene encodes CDR1 LNHDA and CDR2 SQIVND (reference sequence). Trimming cost V 10 bases and J 4 bases, with 22 bases left between them. The CDR3 DNA follows: TGTGCCACCGAGGGGTATGGGGCAGGGTTCTATGGCTACACCTTC. Translated, it gives CATEGYGAGFYGYTF.

The V and J genes are TRBV9 and TRBJ1-2; D is unclear. CDR3 size: 13 residues. The germline gives CDR1 SGDLS, CDR2 YYNGEE. V shed 0 bases and J shed 7 bases, with 10 bases lying between them. CDR3 region: CASSVGTKSGYTF. The DNA for the CDR3 is TGTGCCAGCAGCGTAGGTACTAAGAGTGGCTACACCTTC.

This chain links TRBV5-6 with TRBJ1-5; D is perhaps TRBD1 (5 bases). The V gene's germline CDR1 is SGHDT and CDR2 YYEEEE. This CDR3 is 14 amino acids long. The germline V and J ends were trimmed by 0 bases and 8 bases, with 12 bases remaining between them. The DNA for the CDR3 is TGTGCCAGCAGCTTGGCCGGGGAGGGGAAGCCCCAGCATTTT. This codes for CASSLAGEGKPQHF.

This rearrangement joins TRBV5-6 to TRBJ1-6; possibly TRBD1 for D (5 bases). V lost 1 base, J lost 6 bases, and 11 bases lay in between. This CDR3 is built from 15 residues. The germline CDR1 and CDR2 sequences are SGHDT and YYEEEE. CDR3 in DNA: TGTGCCAGCAGCTTGTTTCCAGGGTCTAATTCACCCCTCCACTTT. It codes for CASSLFPGSNSPLHF.

The rearrangement joins TRBV5-1 to TRBJ1-1, with no clear D. The CDR3 runs to 13 residues. Germline CDR1 reads SGHRS; CDR2 reads YFSETQ. V was shortened by 2 bases and J by 3 bases, with 8 bases between the two germline ends. CDR3 sequence (DNA): TGCGCCAGCAGCTTAGAGGTCGACACTGAAGCTTTCTTT. The encoded protein is CASSLEVDTEAFF.

The chain combines TRBV5-6 with TRBJ1-3, with no clear D. CDR3 length equals 17 residues. Looked up from germline, CDR1 is SGHDT and CDR2 is YYEEEE. V lost 0 bases and J lost 0, with 13 bases in between. The CDR3 sequence: CASSLALSDPSGNTIYF. The DNA of the CDR3 is TGTGCCAGCAGCTTGGCCTTGTCGGACCCCTCTGGAAACACCATATATTTT.